These 10 T cell receptor beta chains originate from one sample sequenced in a study of regulatory T cells in long-lasting Graves disease (dated by TCRdb to the early 2020s). Receptor libraries were prepared by multiplex PCR. Instrument on record: Illumina HiSeq 4000. CDR3 regions were amplified by Arm-PCR with iRepertoire HTBI primers to construct TCR beta libraries. TCRdb trimmed public reads at Q25 via fastp, called clones via MiXCR and kept in-frame beta chains. Records with the same CDR3 protein are collapsed into one entry carrying the most frequent genes and DNA. In this sample the table shows 500,000 to 700,000 distinct CDR3 sequences, 15% to 20% of which occur a single time. Around 19% of the sample comes from the top ten. Explained via the paper, the time point label denotes: newly diagnosed GD, antithyroid drugs for less than 3 months. For both TCR sequencing and RNA sequencing, RNA was extracted from PBMCs using TRIzol.

This same sample was also part of a study on T cells in Graves' hyperthyroidism and ophthalmopathy.

The sample was peripheral blood mononuclear cells (PBMCs), taken at new diagnosis, from a patient treated with antithyroid drugs. The receptors come from a young woman with Graves disease. Donor details come from another sample of the same person, matched by shared clones.

The gene calls are TRBV11-2 and TRBJ2-4; 8 bases are shared with TRBD2. The length of the CDR3 is 16 residues. CDR1 and CDR2 (germline): SGHAT, FQNNGV. Trimming cost V 0 bases and J 2 bases; bases outside gene matches: 3. The CDR3 bases are TGTGCCAGCAGCTTAGAAAGCGGGAGCACCAAAAACATTCAGTACTTC. Translated: CASSLESGSTKNIQYF. Looking up the rest from reference TRBV11-2 and TRBJ2-4 gives the full variable domain: EAGVAQSPRYKIIEKRQSVAFWCNPISGHATLYWYQQILGQGPKLLIQFQNNGVVDDSQLPKDRFSAERLKGVDSTLKIQPAKLEDSAVYLCASSLESGSTKNIQYFGAGTRLSVL.

This clonotype was recorded at least ten times. V gene TRBV28 combines with J gene TRBJ2-6, with 11 bases lining up with TRBD2. Looked up from germline, CDR1 is MDHEN and CDR2 is SYDVKM. The CDR3 sequence is 17 residues long. Trimming at V came to 4 bases and at J to 4 bases, leaving 6 bases not matched to a gene. This CDR3 reads CASSSLAGGLGANVLTF. In nucleotides, the CDR3 is TGTGCCAGCAGTTCGTTAGCGGGAGGGCTCGGGGCCAACGTCCTGACTTTC.

CDR3 protein: CASSLSGDFYNEQFF. CDR3 in DNA: TGTGCCAGCAGTTTATCGGGGGACTTCTACAATGAGCAGTTCTTC. The chain recombines TRBV12-3 or TRBV12-4 with TRBJ2-1, with D tentatively TRBD2 (6 bases). Trimming removed 2 bases from V and 3 bases from J, with 11 bases in between. This CDR3 has 15 residues.

This clonotype was seen at least ten times. The J gene is TRBJ2-3, the V gene TRBV29-1, with D hard to call. V was pared by 6 bases and J by 2 bases, with 12 bases between. The CDR3 length is 13 residues. Germline V gene data show CDR1 as SQVTM and CDR2 as ANQGSEA. The CDR3 coding sequence is TGCAGCGTCGCCCCGCGCCTCACAGATACGCAGTATTTT. Translation: CSVAPRLTDTQYF.

In this sample, this clonotype turned up many times. The chain links TRBV28 to TRBJ2-7; 10 bases fit TRBD1. The CDR3 consists of 15 residues. The V and J ends lost 6 bases and 6 bases, in that order; junction bases with no gene match: 11. Germline V gene data show CDR1 as MDHEN and CDR2 as SYDVKM. The CDR3 loop is CASRTRDRGPGEQYF. DNA of the CDR3: TGTGCCAGCAGGACCCGGGACAGGGGACCCGGCGAGCAGTACTTC.

The chain employs TRBV9 and TRBJ2-1; 9 positions agree with TRBD2. Germline V gene lookup returns CDR1 SGDLS and CDR2 YYNGEE. This CDR3 has 15 residues. The V segment lost 0 bases and the J segment 7 bases; nucleotides outside the gene matches: 5. The DNA of the CDR3 is TGTGCCAGCAGCGTAGGAGCGGGAGGTCGGAATGAGCAGTTCTTC. It yields the protein CASSVGAGGRNEQFF. The full variable domain, in which reference TRBV9 and TRBJ2-1 provide the parts outside the CDR3, is DSGVTQTPKHLITATGQRVTLRCSPRSGDLSVYWYQQSLDQGLQFLIQYYNGEERAKGNILERFSAQQFPDLHSELNLSSLELGDSALYFCASSVGAGGRNEQFFGPGTRLTVL.

This clonotype was counted ten times or more. The V gene is TRBV30, the J gene TRBJ1-2; 8 nucleotides align to TRBD1. Unmatched junction bases numbered 6, after V lost 1 base and J lost 8 bases. The CDR3 covers 13 residues. CDR1 and CDR2 (germline): GTSNPN, SVGIG (reference sequence). CDR3 protein: CAWSDMTGEGYTF. The CDR3 DNA reads TGTGCCTGGAGTGACATGACAGGGGAAGGCTACACCTTC. Filled out from reference TRBV30 and TRBJ1-2, the complete variable domain reads SQTIHQWPATLVQPVGSPLSLECTVEGTSNPNLYWYRQAAGRGLQLLFYSVGIGQISSEVPQNLSASRPQDRQFILSSKKLLLSDSGFYLCAWSDMTGEGYTFGSGTRLTVV.

This clonotype was recorded at least ten times. CDR3 sequence: CSARDLRKGYNEQFF. The CDR3 DNA is TGCAGTGCTAGAGATTTGCGGAAGGGTTACAATGAGCAGTTCTTC. The V gene is TRBV20-1, the J gene TRBJ2-1; D call uncertain. This CDR3 has 15 residues. The germline CDR1 and CDR2 sequences are DFQATT and SNEGSKA (reference sequence). V lost 0 bases to trimming and J lost 4 bases, with 13 bases between them.

J is TRBJ1-6 and V is TRBV7-2, with 9 bases identical to TRBD1. This CDR3 has 15 amino acids. J gave up 10 bases and V 4 bases, and 8 bases lay outside the gene matches. Germline V lookup: CDR1 SGHTA, CDR2 FQGNSA. The CDR3 DNA reads as TGTGCCAGCAGCTACTCGGGACAGGGTTACTCACCCCTCCACTTT. Encoded protein: CASSYSGQGYSPLHF. Full variable domain (rest looked up from reference TRBV7-2 and TRBJ1-6): GAGVSQSPSNKVTEKGKDVELRCDPISGHTALYWYRQSLGQGLEFLIYFQGNSAPDKSGLPSDRFSAERTGGSVSTLTIQRTQQEDSAVYLCASSYSGQGYSPLHFGNGTRLTVT.

CDR3 region: CASSVGATGADEQFF. The CDR3 nucleotides are TGTGCCAGCAGCGTAGGGGCTACCGGAGCGGATGAGCAGTTCTTC. This chain joins TRBV9 and TRBJ2-1; TRBD2 might be the D (5 bases). Trimming left V 0 bases short and J 8 bases short, with 15 bases between. The CDR3 has 15 residues. CDR1 SGDLS and CDR2 YYNGEE come from the germline V gene.